Following are 32 T cell receptor beta chains from one sample sequenced in a study of blood T cells in healthy people across ages. A sample-barcoded 5' primer and a J-beta primer mix were used in a second PCR of roughly 7 to 11 cycles. TCRdb fed the 5' RACE reads into MiXCR, producing one record per CDR3 protein. This table has 1 million or so distinct CDR3 sequences, 35% to 55% appearing once. The sample comprised blood. The receptors originated from a woman aged 55-69 years in good health.

Concerning this clonotype: A junction boundary mismatches the germline segment, possibly from a read error. The chain has TRBV4-2 and TRBJ2-2, with TRBD2 matching 14 bases. CDR1 LGHNA and CDR2 YNFKEQ come from the germline V gene. CDR3 length: 22 residues. The CDR3 sequence: CASSQGLSGLAGAVGSTAELFF. DNA of the CDR3: TGTGCCAGCAGCCAAGGGCTTTCGGGACTAGCGGGAGCGGTGGGGAGCACCGCGGAGCTGTTTTTT.

This clonotype came up many times. The J gene is TRBJ2-7, the V gene TRBV27; 12 bases are shared with TRBD2. The CDR3 is 16 residues long. V shed 3 bases, J shed 6 bases, and the junction held 9 bases outside the gene matches. Per the germline V gene, CDR1 is MNHEY and CDR2 is SMNVEV (reference sequence). CDR3 in amino acids: CASSFALAGGPREQYF. CDR3 nucleotides: TGTGCCAGCAGTTTCGCCCTAGCGGGAGGGCCTCGCGAGCAGTACTTC.

There are a few counts of this clonotype. The chain carries TRBV5-1 and TRBJ2-1; D possibly corresponds to TRBD1 (6 bases). The CDR3 extends over 14 amino acids. Trimming pared 5 bases from V and 8 bases from J, leaving 17 bases between. CDR1 and CDR2 (germline): SGHRS, YFSETQ. In DNA, the CDR3 is TGCGCCAGCAGTTACGAGCCAGGGGCGGATGAGCAGTTCTTC. It translates to CASSYEPGADEQFF.

The chain has TRBV5-5 and TRBJ2-1; 9 bases match TRBD2. The CDR3 is 15 residues long. Germline lookup yields CDR1 SGHKS and CDR2 YYEKEE (reference sequence). The V and J ends lost 4 bases and 5 bases, in that order; junction bases with no gene match: 7. The CDR3 is CASSNLAGRDNEQFF. DNA for the CDR3: TGTGCCAGCAGCAATCTAGCGGGACGAGACAATGAGCAGTTCTTC. Full variable domain (rest looked up from reference TRBV5-5 and TRBJ2-1): DAGVTQSPTHLIKTRGQQVTLRCSPISGHKSVSWYQQVLGQGPQFIFQYYEKEERGRGNFPDRFSARQFPNYSSELNVNALLLGDSALYLCASSNLAGRDNEQFFGPGTRLTVL.

The CDR3 DNA sequence: TGTGCCAGCAGTCTCCGTGCGGAGGCGTCAGCCAAAAACATTCAGTACTTC. Translating gives CASSLRAEASAKNIQYF. The V and J genes are TRBV27 and TRBJ2-4; TRBD2 is a possible D gene (5 bases). Trimming cost V 5 bases and J 0 bases, with 17 bases left between them. The germline V gene encodes CDR1 MNHEY and CDR2 SMNVEV (reference sequence). CDR3 length equals 17 residues.

The chain employs TRBV7-2 and TRBJ2-5; 9 positions agree with TRBD2. Germline V gives CDR1 SGHTA, CDR2 FQGNSA. This CDR3 spans 15 amino acids. V lost 1 base and J lost 7; bases outside the gene matches: 7. The CDR3: CASSLGRGGVGTQYF. The CDR3 nucleotides read TGTGCCAGCAGCTTAGGTCGCGGGGGGGTAGGGACCCAGTACTTC.

The rearrangement uses TRBV7-3 and TRBJ2-1; 9 bases map to TRBD2. This CDR3 has 16 residues. V shed 1 base and J 4 bases; nucleotides not matched to a gene: 5. Germline CDR1 reads SGHTA; CDR2 reads FQGTGA. The CDR3 here is CASSLIGGGAYNEQFF. The CDR3 nucleotides are TGTGCCAGCAGCTTAATCGGCGGGGGGGCATACAATGAGCAGTTCTTC.

About this clonotype: A much larger clone lies a single base off, so this may be a read error. The rearrangement links TRBV3-1 to TRBJ2-1; D ambiguous. The CDR3 has 15 amino acids. Trimming pared 7 bases from V and 4 bases from J, leaving 17 bases between. The germline V gene encodes CDR1 LGHDT and CDR2 YNNKEL (reference sequence). The CDR3 coding sequence is TGTGCCAGCATCTTTACAGTCTCAAGTTACAATGAGCAGTTCTTC. Protein product: CASIFTVSSYNEQFF.

This clonotype has more than one count but fewer than ten. The chain combines TRBV6-2 or TRBV6-3 with TRBJ1-5; no reliable D call. Trimming removed 0 bases at V and 1 base at J, with 7 bases between. Germline CDR1 MNHEY, CDR2 SVGEGT. The CDR3 runs 15 residues. The DNA for the CDR3 is TGTGCCAGCAGTTACTCGGGGAGGAGCAATCAGCCCCAGCATTTT. As protein: CASSYSGRSNQPQHF.

This clonotype was observed a few times. J is TRBJ2-1 and V is TRBV20-1; D is perhaps TRBD2 (5 bases). Trimming pared 0 bases from V and 1 base from J, leaving 10 bases between. This CDR3 comprises 15 residues. Germline V gene data show CDR1 as DFQATT and CDR2 as SNEGSKA (reference sequence). CDR3 nucleotide sequence: TGCAGTGCTAGAGACGACTACCAGTCCTACAATGAGCAGTTCTTC. Translation gives CSARDDYQSYNEQFF.

In regard to this clonotype: One end of the junction does not line up with germline, which may come from a read error. The J gene is TRBJ2-1, the V gene TRBV9, with D unresolved. The CDR3 totals 13 residues. The germline V gene has CDR1 SGDLS and CDR2 YYNGEE. CDR3 sequence reads: CASSMTGYSEQFF. CDR3 DNA: TGTGCCAGCAGCATGACTGGGTACAGTGAGCAGTTCTTC. Combining the CDR3 with reference TRBV9 and TRBJ2-1 gives the whole variable domain DSGVTQTPKHLITATGQRVTLRCSPRSGDLSVYWYQQSLDQGLQFLIQYYNGEERAKGNILERFSAQQFPDLHSELNLSSLELGDSALYFCASSMTGYSEQFFGPGTRLTVL.

V gene TRBV10-3 combines with J gene TRBJ1-1, with TRBD1 as a possible D gene (5 bases). CDR3 length equals 13 residues. V gave up 3 bases and J gave up 10 bases, with 15 bases separating them. Looked up from germline, CDR1 is ENHRY and CDR2 is SYGVKD. CDR3 protein: CAISDGAQRGAFF. The CDR3 DNA is TGTGCCATCAGTGACGGGGCCCAGCGGGGAGCTTTCTTT.

CDR3 in amino acids: CSAATASNQPQHF. The CDR3 DNA sequence: TGCAGCGCCGCGACAGCCAGCAATCAGCCCCAGCATTTT. The chain has TRBV29-1 and TRBJ1-5; possible D gene TRBD1, 5 bases. This CDR3 has 13 residues. Trimming took 7 bases from V and 1 from J, leaving 11 bases between them. CDR1 is SQVTM, CDR2 ANQGSEA, per germline.

The CDR3 reads CASSQIQGDRDSPLHF. Written as DNA, the CDR3 is TGTGCCAGCAGCCAGATACAGGGTGATCGTGATTCACCCCTCCACTTT. V gene TRBV3-1 combines with J gene TRBJ1-6; the D gene is possibly TRBD1 (6 bases). Germline V CDR1 and CDR2: LGHDT, YNNKEL (reference sequence). The V end lost 3 bases, the J end lost 8 bases, and 17 bases lay between the germline ends. The CDR3 extends over 16 amino acids. The full variable domain, rest sourced from reference TRBV3-1 and TRBJ1-6, is DTAVSQTPKYLVTQMGNDKSIKCEQNLGHDTMYWYKQDSKKFLKIMFSYNNKELIINETVPNRFSPKSPDKAHLNLHINSLELGDSAVYFCASSQIQGDRDSPLHFGNGTRLTVT.

Comments on this clonotype: A much more abundant neighbour one base away suggests this may be a read error. The chain employs TRBV29-1 and TRBJ2-5, with D possibly being TRBD2 (5 bases). Germline V gene lookup returns CDR1 SQVTM and CDR2 ANQGSEA. The CDR3 runs 13 residues. Trimming cost V 0 bases and J 2 bases, with 7 bases left between them. The CDR3 region is CSVEDRRQETQYF. The CDR3 nucleotides read TGCAGCGTTGAAGATCGGAGGCAAGAGACCCAGTACTTC.

This clonotype was recorded a few times. The V call is TRBV29-1, the J call TRBJ2-7, with D maybe TRBD2 (6 bases). This CDR3 spans 14 amino acids. Trimming took 7 bases from V and 0 from J, leaving 16 bases between them. Germline CDR1 reads SQVTM; CDR2 reads ANQGSEA. The CDR3 loop is CSAGGLASSYEQYF. The CDR3 DNA reads TGCAGCGCCGGTGGGCTAGCGAGCTCCTACGAGCAGTACTTC.

The J gene is TRBJ2-1, the V gene TRBV27; D remains unclear. The ends were cut back, 7 bases at V and 4 bases at J, with 5 bases in the middle. From germline, CDR1 is MNHEY and CDR2 SMNVEV (reference sequence). The CDR3 extends over 11 amino acids. CDR3 nucleotide sequence: TGTGCCAGCATAAATTACAATGAGCAGTTCTTC. Protein product: CASINYNEQFF.

This clonotype has a handful of counts. The gene calls are TRBV7-9 and TRBJ1-1; D is perhaps TRBD1 (6 bases). Trimming shortened V by 4 bases and J by 0 bases, and 15 bases separated the two germline ends. This CDR3 is built from 16 residues. Germline CDR1 reads SEHNR; CDR2 reads FQNEAQ (reference sequence). The CDR3 DNA follows: TGTGCCAGCAGCTCCCGGGACAAAGACTTGAACACTGAAGCTTTCTTT. Encoded protein: CASSSRDKDLNTEAFF.

The chain carries TRBV20-1 and TRBJ1-5; D is undetermined. The CDR3 covers 14 residues. With 6 bases removed from V and 2 bases from J, the gap between germline ends came to 14 bases. Per germline, CDR1 DFQATT and CDR2 SNEGSKA (reference sequence). CDR3 loop: CSAPDPGGNQPQHF. In DNA, the CDR3 is TGCAGTGCCCCTGATCCGGGAGGCAATCAGCCCCAGCATTTT.

The J gene is TRBJ1-4, the V gene TRBV11-2; the match to TRBD1 covers 12 bases. The length of the CDR3 is 15 residues. V shed 7 bases, J shed 8 bases, and the junction held 8 bases outside the gene matches. The germline gives CDR1 SGHAT, CDR2 FQNNGV. CDR3 sequence reads: CASNGDRGPREKLFF. The CDR3 DNA follows: TGTGCCAGCAACGGGGACAGGGGGCCGAGAGAAAAACTGTTTTTT.

V and J are TRBV10-3 and TRBJ1-2, with D perhaps TRBD1 (6 bases). V lost 0 bases and J lost 4, with 12 bases in between. CDR3 length: 15 amino acids. Germline V lookup: CDR1 ENHRY, CDR2 SYGVKD. CDR3 sequence: CAISESRGVSYGYTF. CDR3 coding DNA: TGTGCCATCAGTGAGTCGAGGGGGGTCTCCTATGGCTACACCTTC.

The chain couples TRBV3-1 to TRBJ1-2, with a weak D call TRBD1 (5 bases). This CDR3 region has 13 residues. The germline CDR1 and CDR2 sequences are LGHDT and YNNKEL (reference sequence). Between the trimmed V and J ends, which lost 6 bases and 5 bases, there was a span of 13 bases. CDR3 nucleotides: TGTGCCAGCAGACGAGACAGCGAATATGGCTACACCTTC. Translating it yields CASRRDSEYGYTF.

This rearrangement joins TRBV7-9 to TRBJ2-5; 8 bases agree with TRBD1. Looked up from germline, CDR1 is SEHNR and CDR2 is FQNEAQ (reference sequence). After removal of 1 base from V and 11 bases from J, the junction contained 15 bases not matched to a gene. This CDR3 has 16 residues. The CDR3 region is CASSLVRGQDQWEQYF. DNA of the CDR3: TGTGCCAGCAGCTTAGTCAGGGGACAGGACCAGTGGGAGCAGTACTTC.

V is TRBV10-3 and J is TRBJ2-7; D uncertain. V shed 7 bases and J shed 7 bases, with 11 bases lying between them. This CDR3 contains 11 residues. CDR1 is ENHRY and CDR2 is SYGVKD in the germline V gene. DNA of the CDR3: TGTGCCATCAAAGAGGTAAATGAGCAGTACTTC. Amino acid sequence: CAIKEVNEQYF.

The chain links TRBV20-1 to TRBJ2-3, with TRBD2 matching over 10 bases. The CDR3 totals 17 residues. J lost 0 bases, V lost 3 bases, and 9 bases had no gene match. The germline V gene encodes CDR1 DFQATT and CDR2 SNEGSKA (reference sequence). For the CDR3, the DNA is TGCAGTGCTAGTGGCCTAGCGGGAGCCACTAGCACAGATACGCAGTATTTT. Translating it yields CSASGLAGATSTDTQYF.

This clonotype was found once. The J gene is TRBJ2-7, the V gene TRBV6-5; 7 bases match TRBD1. The CDR3 sequence is 15 residues long. Trimming took 6 bases from V and 2 from J; bases not matched to a gene: 10. CDR1 is MNHEY, CDR2 SVGAGI, per germline. CDR3 loop: CASRLEQGIAYEQYF. The DNA of the CDR3 is TGTGCCAGCAGACTAGAACAGGGGATTGCCTACGAGCAGTACTTC.

A note on this clonotype: A single base separates this from a much larger clone, so it may be a read error. The chain carries TRBV11-2 and TRBJ2-1; D ambiguous. The CDR3 extends over 13 amino acids. Looked up from germline, CDR1 is SGHAT and CDR2 is FQNNGV. Trimming cost V 4 bases and J 8 bases, with 12 bases left between them. CDR3 bases: TGTGCCAGCAGCTCCCAGACTTGTGATGAGCAGTTCTTC. It encodes CASSSQTCDEQFF.

There are a few counts of this clonotype. This chain uses TRBV7-9 with TRBJ1-1; perhaps TRBD1 as D (6 bases). V dropped 5 bases and J dropped 6 bases, with 22 bases sitting between them. The CDR3 length is 16 residues. Germline CDR1 reads SEHNR; CDR2 reads FQNEAQ (reference sequence). CDR3 amino acids: CASSPHPQGFYPEAFF. Written as DNA, the CDR3 is TGTGCCAGCAGCCCACACCCACAGGGCTTCTACCCTGAAGCTTTCTTT. Full variable domain (missing parts from reference TRBV7-9 and TRBJ1-1): DTGVSQNPRHKITKRGQNVTFRCDPISEHNRLYWYRQTLGQGPEFLTYFQNEAQLEKSRLLSDRFSAERPKGSFSTLEIQRTEQGDSAMYLCASSPHPQGFYPEAFFGQGTRLTVV.

V usage is TRBV3-1 and J usage is TRBJ2-7; D uncertain. V was clipped by 4 bases and J by 7 bases, with 20 bases between them. Germline V gene data show CDR1 as LGHDT and CDR2 as YNNKEL (reference sequence). The CDR3 sequence is 15 residues long. CDR3 sequence (DNA): TGTGCCAGCAGCCCCCTCGGCCCCCGATTCGATGAGCAGTACTTC. This sequence encodes CASSPLGPRFDEQYF.

The rearrangement links TRBV1 to TRBJ2-3; TRBD2, the table's D call, lacks a check against the DNA. TRBV1 is assigned pseudogene status. There are 18 residues in the CDR3. The CDR3 nucleotides read TGCACCAGCAGCCAAGCCCTTCTCCGCGGCGGGAGCACAGATACGCAGTATTTT. Its translation: CTSSQALLRGGSTDTQYF.

This clonotype was recorded many times. V gene TRBV29-1 combines with J gene TRBJ2-7; the D gene is possibly TRBD2 (6 bases). The CDR3 loop spans 13 amino acids. V lost 4 bases to trimming and J lost 3 bases, with 13 bases between them. The germline gives CDR1 SQVTM, CDR2 ANQGSEA. The CDR3 bases are TGCAGCGTTGCCGGGACTCCCCTCTACGAGCAGTACTTC. It is translated as CSVAGTPLYEQYF.

The chain employs TRBV18 and TRBJ2-1; D is unresolved. CDR3 size: 14 residues. Trimming took off 6 bases at V and 6 bases at J, with 15 bases between the two ends. The germline gives CDR1 KGHSH, CDR2 LQKENI. The DNA for the CDR3 is TGTGCCAGCTCCCGAAAAAGAGACTTCAATGAGCAGTTCTTC. Its translation: CASSRKRDFNEQFF. Full variable domain (missing parts from reference TRBV18 and TRBJ2-1): NAGVMQNPRHLVRRRGQEARLRCSPMKGHSHVYWYRQLPEEGLKFMVYLQKENIIDESGMPKERFSAEFPKEGPSILRIQQVVRGDSAAYFCASSRKRDFNEQFFGPGTRLTVL.